These 12 T cell receptor beta chains came from one sample sequenced in a study. The sorted Tregs were CD4+CD25+CD127-/low cells. TCRdb itself ran the 5' RACE reads through MiXCR, one entry per CDR3 protein. Among approximately 50,000 distinct CDR3 sequences listed, 26% were seen once. The sample was tumor-infiltrating Tregs sorted from the breast tumor. The receptors derive from a female donor with breast cancer.

This clonotype turned up a few times. The chain uses TRBV6-5 and TRBJ2-4; 9 bases line up with TRBD2. V lost 6 bases to trimming and J lost 6 bases; unmatched junction nucleotides: 6. CDR3 length: 14 residues. Germline values: CDR1 MNHEY, CDR2 SVGAGI. The CDR3 nucleotides are TGTGCCAGCAGGGTAGCGGGAGCTAGAAACATTCAGTACTTC. It yields the protein CASRVAGARNIQYF.

This clonotype was recorded a few times. The chain combines TRBV10-3 with TRBJ2-3, with 8 bases aligning to TRBD2. V gave up 7 bases and J gave up 1 base; unmatched junction bases: 4. The CDR3 has 14 amino acids. In germline, CDR1 is ENHRY, CDR2 SYGVKD. CDR3 protein: CAINSGTGTDTQYF. CDR3 sequence (DNA): TGTGCCATCAATAGCGGGACGGGCACAGATACGCAGTATTTT.

The table lists this clonotype with a few counts. The rearrangement uses TRBV5-1 and TRBJ2-1; perhaps D is TRBD1 or TRBD2 (6 bases each). Germline V gene sequence: CDR1 SGHRS, CDR2 YFSETQ. This CDR3 region has 15 residues. Trimming cost V 4 bases and J 5 bases, with 16 bases left between them. The CDR3 DNA is TGCGCCAGCAGCCCCGTCTACGGGGGCCACAATGAGCAGTTCTTC. This codes for CASSPVYGGHNEQFF.

This clonotype was picked up many times. The chain links TRBV6-5 to TRBJ2-1; the D gene is possibly TRBD2 (6 bases). CDR3 length: 14 amino acids. The V gene's germline CDR1 is MNHEY and CDR2 SVGAGI. Between the trimmed V and J ends, which lost 6 bases and 9 bases, there was a span of 18 bases. CDR3: CASSLRGKVGEQFF. CDR3 in DNA: TGTGCCAGCAGCTTGCGCGGGAAGGTGGGTGAGCAGTTCTTC.

This chain joins TRBV11-2 and TRBJ2-3; 9 bases map to TRBD2. Trimming took 3 bases from V and 4 from J; bases not matched to a gene: 5. The CDR3 consists of 15 residues. CDR1 is SGHAT, CDR2 FQNNGV, per germline. Here the CDR3 DNA reads TGTGCCAGCAGCTTGGCGGGAGGGAGAGCAGATACGCAGTATTTT. It translates to CASSLAGGRADTQYF.

In this sample, this clonotype turned up a few times. The V call is TRBV5-1, the J call TRBJ1-3; D may be TRBD1 (5 bases). V shed 5 bases and J shed 14 bases, with 20 bases lying between them. Germline V gene data show CDR1 as SGHRS and CDR2 as YFSETQ. There are 13 residues in the CDR3. The DNA for the CDR3 is TGCGCCAGCAGTTCCAACATGAGGGACCCCCTATATTTT. Translated, it gives CASSSNMRDPLYF. Drawing the rest from reference TRBV5-1 and TRBJ1-3, the complete variable domain is KAGVTQTPRYLIKTRGQQVTLSCSPISGHRSVSWYQQTPGQGLQFLFEYFSETQRNKGNFPGRFSGRQFSNSRSEMNVSTLELGDSALYLCASSSNMRDPLYFGEGSWLTVV.

In this sample, this clonotype turned up a few times. The chain is built from TRBV20-1 and TRBJ2-1; TRBD1 is a possible D gene (5 bases). V was shortened by 5 bases and J by 6 bases, with 23 bases between the two germline ends. The CDR3 is 16 residues long. CDR1 is DFQATT, CDR2 SNEGSKA, per germline (reference sequence). For the CDR3, the DNA is TGCAGTGCTGTAAACAGGCTGGCTACGATGGGCAATGAGCAGTTCTTC. This gives the protein CSAVNRLATMGNEQFF.

The rearrangement uses TRBV7-2 and TRBJ1-1; TRBD1 aligns across 10 bases. Germline V gene data show CDR1 as SGHTA and CDR2 as FQGNSA. The V gene end was trimmed by 4 bases and the J gene end by 7 bases; junction bases not matched to a gene: 3. The CDR3 contains 13 residues. CDR3 bases: TGTGCCAGCAGCTGGGGACAGGGGATTGAAGCTTTCTTT. Translating gives CASSWGQGIEAFF.

The chain joins TRBV3-1 to TRBJ2-7; D might be TRBD2 (6 bases). This CDR3 has 16 amino acids. V lost 1 base, J lost 4 bases, and 17 bases lay in between. The germline gives CDR1 LGHDT, CDR2 YNNKEL (reference sequence). CDR3 sequence: CASSQVSGDGAYEQYF. The CDR3 DNA reads as TGTGCCAGCAGCCAAGTATCGGGGGACGGGGCATACGAGCAGTACTTC.

At least ten counts were recorded for this clonotype. The genes are TRBV10-1 and TRBJ2-7; D may be TRBD1 (6 bases). Germline V gene lookup returns CDR1 WNHNN and CDR2 SYGVQD (reference sequence). The CDR3 is made up of 15 amino acids. Trimming shortened V by 0 bases and J by 5 bases, and 14 bases separated the two germline ends. In nucleotides, the CDR3 is TGCGCCAGCAGTGAGTCGGCAGGGGAATTGCACGAGCAGTACTTC. Translating it yields CASSESAGELHEQYF.

This clonotype was recorded a few times. This rearrangement joins TRBV20-1 to TRBJ2-1, with unresolved D. The CDR3 runs 13 residues. The V gene's germline CDR1 is DFQATT and CDR2 SNEGSKA (reference sequence). V was pared by 0 bases and J by 15 bases, with 18 bases between. Here the CDR3 reads CSAREVVLKSLFF. The CDR3 DNA reads as TGCAGTGCTAGAGAAGTGGTTCTTAAATCGCTGTTCTTC.

Notes on this clonotype: This may stem from a read error, because a much larger clone lies one nucleotide away. V and J are TRBV28 and TRBJ1-1; D remains unclear. This CDR3 is built from 14 residues. Germline CDR1 is MDHEN and CDR2 is SYDVKM. DNA of the CDR3: TGTACCAGCACGGTCTGGGCCCCCCAAACTGAAGCTTTCTTT. It codes for CTSTVWAPQTEAFF.